This TCR beta chain is from a study of cytomegalovirus exposure and HLA in healthy donors. Broader study findings: Earlier results showed most TCR beta V segments being productive about 87% or about 30% of the time. Of the V segments, some could not be distinguished, including TRBV6-2 and TRBV6-3, and were excluded.

CDR1 is SEHNR and CDR2 is FQNEAQ in the germline V gene (reference sequence). V gave up 5 bases and J gave up 1 base; unmatched junction bases: 9. This CDR3 spans 16 amino acids. A multiplex PCR was run with 60 Vbeta primers and 13 Jbeta primers. Profiled with immunoSEQ multiplex PCR; TCRdb holds only in-frame clones, not every one. In the table there are about 130,000 clones, roughly 88% of which are singletons. Points on this clone: The antigen is unknown.

The sample comprised PBMCs. This sequence joins TRBV7-9 and TRBJ2-5, with 8 positions matching TRBD1. This TCR was sampled from a man aged 50 to 59 in good health and CMV-seronegative. The chain's CDR3 is CASSAIGGQVQETQYF. The CDR3 region has the DNA TGTGCCAGCAGCGCTATAGGGGGACAGGTCCAAGAGACCCAGTACTTC.